This is a list of T cell receptor beta chains from one sample in a study of technical replicates of blood from several donors. This table comes from immunoSEQ multiplex PCR, and its TCRdb copy is limited to in-frame clones, with some not included. The table records 50,000 to 70,000 clones, about 86% of them present only once. The sequencing input was PBMCs. All receptors derive from a human donor in good health. Some clones in this sample may be carry-over from other donors' samples. Both conserved end residues are part of each CDR3. D genes are given only for firm matches. A row's size may be missing; if present it is once, few, many or a size class.

D gene: TRBD1
J gene: TRBJ2-7
clone size: -
CDR3 length: 15
V gene: TRBV18
CDR3 DNA: TGTGCCAGCTCACTCCCGGGACAGGGAAGCTACGAGCAGTACTTC
CDR3 protein: CASSLPGQGSYEQYF

D gene: -
J gene: TRBJ1-2
clone size: once
CDR3 length: 11
V gene: TRBV19
CDR3 DNA: TGTGCCAGTATAAGCGATTATGGCTACACCTTC
CDR3 protein: CASISDYGYTF

D gene: -
J gene: TRBJ2-3
clone size: -
CDR3 length: 13
V gene: TRBV5-4
CDR3 DNA: TGTGCCAGCACCCCCACTCCCACAGATACGCAGTATTTT
CDR3 protein: CASTPTPTDTQYF

D gene: -
J gene: TRBJ1-2
clone size: -
CDR3 length: 12
V gene: TRBV16
CDR3 DNA: TGTGCCAGCAGCACGACAGACTATGGCTACACCTTC
CDR3 protein: CASSTTDYGYTF

D gene: TRBD1
J gene: TRBJ2-7
clone size: -
CDR3 length: 14
V gene: TRBV18
CDR3 DNA: TGTGCCAGCTCACCCCGGGACAGGGGAAGCGAGCAGTACTTC
CDR3 protein: CASSPRDRGSEQYF

D gene: -
J gene: TRBJ2-4
clone size: -
CDR3 length: 16
V gene: TRBV2
CDR3 DNA: TGTGCCAGCAGCGGGGACCAGGGGGGAGCCAAAAACATTCAGTACTTC
CDR3 protein: CASSGDQGGAKNIQYF

D gene: TRBD2
J gene: TRBJ2-1
clone size: -
CDR3 length: 17
V gene: TRBV7-3
CDR3 DNA: TGTGCCAGCAGCCGTGGGACTAGCGGGGGTTCCTACAATGAGCAGTTCTTC
CDR3 protein: CASSRGTSGGSYNEQFF

D gene: TRBD1
J gene: TRBJ2-3
clone size: -
CDR3 length: 14
V gene: TRBV29-1
CDR3 DNA: TGCAGCGTTGAAGAGCACCCCGGGACAGGGCCACCGGTTTTT
CDR3 protein: CSVEEHPGTGPPVF

D gene: -
J gene: TRBJ1-1
clone size: once
CDR3 length: 16
V gene: TRBV7-3
CDR3 DNA: TGTGCCAGCAGCCCCTCCCCCGGCGGGCGGAACACTGAAGCTTTCTTT
CDR3 protein: CASSPSPGGRNTEAFF

D gene: TRBD2
J gene: TRBJ2-7
clone size: -
CDR3 length: 14
V gene: TRBV2
CDR3 DNA: TGTGCCAGCAAGCTCGGCGGGAGTATGGACGAGCAGTACTTC
CDR3 protein: CASKLGGSMDEQYF

D gene: TRBD2
J gene: TRBJ2-1
clone size: -
CDR3 length: 17
V gene: TRBV4-1
CDR3 DNA: TGCGCCAGCAGCCAAGGGTACGGCGGGAGTACTGGAAATGAGCAGTTCTTC
CDR3 protein: CASSQGYGGSTGNEQFF

D gene: -
J gene: TRBJ2-7
clone size: -
CDR3 length: 16
V gene: TRBV7-2
CDR3 DNA: TGTGCCAGCAGCTTCGGACTACCGGTAAGCTCCTACGAGCAGTACTTC
CDR3 protein: CASSFGLPVSSYEQYF

D gene: TRBD1
J gene: TRBJ1-5
clone size: once
CDR3 length: 15
V gene: TRBV5-6
CDR3 DNA: TGTGCCAGCAGCTTGACAGGCAGGGGGACCCAGCCCCAGCATTTT
CDR3 protein: CASSLTGRGTQPQHF

D gene: TRBD1
J gene: TRBJ1-5
clone size: -
CDR3 length: 15
V gene: TRBV7-2
CDR3 DNA: TGTGCCAGCAGCCCCCTTTGGACAGGTGGCCAGCCCCAGCATTTT
CDR3 protein: CASSPLWTGGQPQHF

D gene: TRBD2
J gene: TRBJ2-3
clone size: -
CDR3 length: 17
V gene: TRBV5-1
CDR3 DNA: TGCGCCAGCAGCCCGCGCCCTAGCGGGAGCAGCACAGATACGCAGTATTTT
CDR3 protein: CASSPRPSGSSTDTQYF

D gene: -
J gene: TRBJ2-5
clone size: few
CDR3 length: 14
V gene: TRBV7-9
CDR3 DNA: TGTGCCAGCATGCCCCTCAGGGGAGGGGAGACCCAGTACTTC
CDR3 protein: CASMPLRGGETQYF

D gene: TRBD2
J gene: TRBJ2-7
clone size: -
CDR3 length: 15
V gene: TRBV5-1
CDR3 DNA: TGCGCCAGCAGCCAGACTAGCGGGAGCCGAAGCGAGCAGTACTTC
CDR3 protein: CASSQTSGSRSEQYF

D gene: TRBD2
J gene: TRBJ2-7
clone size: once
CDR3 length: 14
V gene: TRBV7-2
CDR3 DNA: TGTGCCAGCAGCTCACGGGAGGGTCCCTACGAGCAGTACTTC
CDR3 protein: CASSSREGPYEQYF

D gene: TRBD2
J gene: TRBJ2-7
clone size: -
CDR3 length: 14
V gene: TRBV5-4
CDR3 DNA: TGTGCCAGCAGTAGCGGGACCGACTCCTACGAGCAGTACTTC
CDR3 protein: CASSSGTDSYEQYF

D gene: TRBD2
J gene: TRBJ2-7
clone size: -
CDR3 length: 14
V gene: TRBV27
CDR3 DNA: TGTGCCAGCAGTTTAGCGGGAGGGGTCTACGAGCAGTACTTC
CDR3 protein: CASSLAGGVYEQYF

D gene: -
J gene: TRBJ2-2
clone size: -
CDR3 length: 14
V gene: TRBV18
CDR3 DNA: TGTGCCAGCTCATCGGTGACGAACACCGGGGAGCTGTTTTTT
CDR3 protein: CASSSVTNTGELFF

D gene: TRBD2
J gene: TRBJ2-7
clone size: -
CDR3 length: 14
V gene: TRBV7-9
CDR3 DNA: TGTGCCAGTTCTACTAGCGGGAGTGGGTACGAGCAGTACTTC
CDR3 protein: CASSTSGSGYEQYF